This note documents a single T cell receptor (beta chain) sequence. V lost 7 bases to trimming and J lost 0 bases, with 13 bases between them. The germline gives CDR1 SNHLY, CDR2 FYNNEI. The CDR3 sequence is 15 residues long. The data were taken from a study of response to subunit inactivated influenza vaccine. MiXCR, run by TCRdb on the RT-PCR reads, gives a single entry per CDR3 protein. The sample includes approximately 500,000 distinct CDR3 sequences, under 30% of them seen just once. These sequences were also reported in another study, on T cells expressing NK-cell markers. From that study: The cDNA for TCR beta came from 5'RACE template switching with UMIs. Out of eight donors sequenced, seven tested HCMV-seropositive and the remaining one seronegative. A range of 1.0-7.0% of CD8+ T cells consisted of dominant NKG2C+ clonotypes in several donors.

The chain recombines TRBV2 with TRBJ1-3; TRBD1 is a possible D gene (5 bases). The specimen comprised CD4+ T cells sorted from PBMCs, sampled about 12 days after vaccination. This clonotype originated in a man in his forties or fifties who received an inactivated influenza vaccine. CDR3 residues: CASKWEGLSGNTIYF. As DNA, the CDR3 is TGTGCCAGCAAGTGGGAGGGACTCTCTGGAAACACCATATATTTT.